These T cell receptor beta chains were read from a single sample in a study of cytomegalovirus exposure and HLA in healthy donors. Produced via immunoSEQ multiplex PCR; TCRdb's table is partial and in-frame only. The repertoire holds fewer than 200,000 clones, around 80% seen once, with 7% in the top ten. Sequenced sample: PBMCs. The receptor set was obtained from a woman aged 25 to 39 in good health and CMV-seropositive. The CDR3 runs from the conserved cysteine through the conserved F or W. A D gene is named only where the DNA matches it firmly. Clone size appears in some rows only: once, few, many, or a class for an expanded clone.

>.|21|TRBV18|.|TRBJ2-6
CASSPRTRSGEHLSGANVLTF
TGTGCCAGCTCACCACGGACGCGGTCGGGAGAACACCTCTCTGGGGCCAACGTCCTGACTTTC
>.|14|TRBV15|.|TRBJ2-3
CATSRGHSTDTQYF
TGTGCCACCAGCAGGGGACATAGCACAGATACGCAGTATTTT
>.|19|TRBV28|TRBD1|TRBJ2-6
CASSPSGGRTGLGANVLTF
TGTGCCAGCAGCCCCTCAGGTGGCCGGACAGGGCTTGGGGCCAACGTCCTGACTTTC
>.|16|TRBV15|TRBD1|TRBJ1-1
CATRGRQGRRNTEAFF
TGTGCCACCAGAGGGAGACAGGGGCGCCGGAACACTGAAGCTTTCTTT
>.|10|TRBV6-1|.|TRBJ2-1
CASSDLAQFF
TGTGCCAGCAGTGACCTGGCGCAGTTCTTC
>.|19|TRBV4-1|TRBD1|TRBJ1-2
CASSQYPSGTGGDSGGYTF
TGCGCCAGCAGCCAATATCCCTCCGGGACAGGGGGGGATTCGGGTGGCTACACCTTC
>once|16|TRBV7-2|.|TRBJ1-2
CASSLGPFSGIGGYTF
TGTGCCAGCAGCTTAGGCCCCTTTTCAGGGATAGGTGGCTACACCTTC
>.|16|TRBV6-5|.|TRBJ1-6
CASSYSMGTFDSPLHF
TGTGCCAGCAGTTACTCGATGGGGACATTTGATTCACCCCTCCACTTT
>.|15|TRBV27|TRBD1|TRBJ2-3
CASSSPGQGTDTQYF
TGTGCCAGCAGTTCGCCGGGACAGGGTACAGATACGCAGTATTTT
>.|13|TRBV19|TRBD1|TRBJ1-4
CATRDRGGQKLFF
TGTGCCACCCGGGACAGGGGAGGCCAAAAACTGTTTTTT
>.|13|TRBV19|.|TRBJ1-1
CASKSEGVTEAFF
TGTGCCAGTAAGAGCGAGGGGGTCACTGAAGCTTTCTTT
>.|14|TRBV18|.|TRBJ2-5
CASSPPGLQETQYF
TGTGCCAGCTCACCACCGGGGCTGCAAGAGACCCAGTACTTC
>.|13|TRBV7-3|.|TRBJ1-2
CASSLDGQLGYTF
TGTGCCAGCAGCTTAGATGGACAGCTCGGATACACCTTC
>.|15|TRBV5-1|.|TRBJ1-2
CASSLDGSPGHPNTF
TGCGCCAGCAGCTTGGATGGGTCCCCGGGACATCCAAACACCTTC
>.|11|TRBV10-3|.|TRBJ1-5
CAISSYQPQHF
TGTGCCATCAGTTCCTATCAGCCCCAGCATTTT
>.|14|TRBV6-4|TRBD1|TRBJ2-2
CASSVQGYTGELFF
TGTGCCAGCAGTGTACAGGGGTACACCGGGGAGCTGTTTTTT
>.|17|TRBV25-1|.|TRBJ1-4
CASSELSDSLKNEKLFF
TGTGCCAGCAGTGAATTATCGGACAGCCTGAAGAACGAAAAACTGTTTTTT
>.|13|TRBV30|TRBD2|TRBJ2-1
CAWESGGGNEQFF
TGTGCCTGGGAGAGCGGGGGGGGGAATGAGCAGTTCTTC
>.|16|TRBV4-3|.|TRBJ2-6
CASSGWGVAGANVLTF
TGCGCCAGCAGCGGGTGGGGGGTGGCTGGGGCCAACGTCCTGACTTTC
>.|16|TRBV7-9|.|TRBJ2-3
CASSLIGTSAIGTQYF
TGTGCCAGCAGCTTAATCGGGACTTCCGCCATAGGTACGCAGTATTTT
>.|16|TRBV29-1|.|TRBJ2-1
CSVDRGMAGGPNEQFF
TGCAGCGTTGACCGAGGTATGGCAGGAGGGCCCAATGAGCAGTTCTTC
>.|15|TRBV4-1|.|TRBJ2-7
CASSQLGAKVVEQYF
TGCGCCAGCAGCCAACTTGGGGCGAAAGTGGTCGAGCAGTACTTC
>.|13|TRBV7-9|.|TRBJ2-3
CASRPGVADTQYF
TGTGCCAGCAGGCCAGGGGTGGCAGATACGCAGTATTTT
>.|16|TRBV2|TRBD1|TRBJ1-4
CASSTAGTGINEKLFF
TGTGCCAGCAGTACAGCCGGGACAGGGATTAATGAAAAACTGTTTTTT
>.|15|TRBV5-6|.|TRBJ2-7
CASSLAGTDPYEQYF
TGTGCCAGCAGCTTGGCCGGGACTGACCCCTACGAGCAGTACTTC
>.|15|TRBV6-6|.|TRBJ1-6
CASGSTGGRNSPLHF
TGTGCCAGCGGTAGCACGGGGGGAAGGAATTCACCCCTCCACTTT
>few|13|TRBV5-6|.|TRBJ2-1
CASSFGTSDEQFF
TGTGCCAGCAGTTTCGGGACATCGGATGAGCAGTTCTTC
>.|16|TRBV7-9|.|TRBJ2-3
CASSLSRSSGTDTQYF
TGTGCCAGCAGCTTATCGAGATCATCGGGCACAGATACGCAGTATTTT
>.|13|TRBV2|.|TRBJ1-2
CASSEAPPPSYTF
TGTGCCAGCAGTGAAGCGCCCCCGCCTAGTTACACCTTC
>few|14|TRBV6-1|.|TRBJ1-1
CASSEAQGNTEAFF
TGTGCCAGCAGTGAAGCCCAGGGAAACACTGAAGCTTTCTTT
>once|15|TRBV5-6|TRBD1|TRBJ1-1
CASSLAGQGGTEAFF
TGTGCCAGCAGCTTGGCCGGGCAGGGGGGCACTGAAGCTTTCTTT
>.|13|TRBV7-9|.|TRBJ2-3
CASSFQWTDTQYF
TGTGCCAGCAGCTTCCAGTGGACAGATACGCAGTATTTT
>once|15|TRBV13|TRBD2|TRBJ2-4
CASSSRLAGGLIQYF
TGTGCCAGCAGCTCTCGACTAGCGGGGGGGCTCATTCAGTACTTC
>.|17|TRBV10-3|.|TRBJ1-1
CAISGGPEDLLNTEAFF
TGTGCCATCAGCGGTGGGCCCGAAGATTTATTGAACACTGAAGCTTTCTTT
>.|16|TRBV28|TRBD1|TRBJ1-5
CASSYIGQGSNQPQHF
TGTGCCAGCAGTTATATAGGACAGGGTAGCAATCAGCCCCAGCATTTT
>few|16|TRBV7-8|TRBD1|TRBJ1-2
CASSLGRTGGHYGYTF
TGTGCCAGCAGCTTAGGAAGGACAGGGGGCCACTATGGCTACACCTTC
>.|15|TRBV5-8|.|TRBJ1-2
CASSLSRTEKKSYTF
TGTGCCAGCAGCTTAAGTCGGACAGAGAAGAAGAGCTACACCTTC
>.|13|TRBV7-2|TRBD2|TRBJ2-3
CAVTSGGSDTQYF
TGTGCAGTGACTAGCGGGGGATCAGATACGCAGTATTTT
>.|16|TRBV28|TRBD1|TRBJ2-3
CASLPPTGVSTDTQYF
TGTGCCAGCCTACCCCCCACAGGGGTTAGCACAGATACGCAGTATTTT
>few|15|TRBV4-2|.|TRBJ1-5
CASSQGGYSNQPQHF
TGTGCCAGCAGCCAAGGAGGGTATAGCAATCAGCCCCAGCATTTT
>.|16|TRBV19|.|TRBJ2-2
CASTRGLSWESGELFF
TGTGCCAGTACGCGGGGTCTGAGCTGGGAGTCCGGGGAGCTGTTTTTT
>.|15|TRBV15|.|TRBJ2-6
CATSRAGSGANVLTF
TGTGCCACCAGCAGAGCAGGGTCTGGGGCCAACGTCCTGACTTTC
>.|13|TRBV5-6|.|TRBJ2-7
CASSFPRSYEQYF
TGTGCCAGCAGCTTTCCGCGATCCTACGAGCAGTACTTC
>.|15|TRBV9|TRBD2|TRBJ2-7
CASSVATGGPYEQYF
TGTGCCAGCAGCGTAGCAACGGGGGGGCCGTACGAGCAGTACTTC
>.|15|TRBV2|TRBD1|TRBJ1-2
CASRDGQGAFYGYTF
TGTGCCAGCAGGGATGGACAGGGCGCATTCTATGGCTACACCTTC